The text below deals with one TCR beta chain. Time point here: before trial treatment. Treatment combined nivolumab, ipilimumab, aspirin, low-dose cyclophosphamide and low-dose radiotherapy in a dose-escalation trial. The sample is drawn from a study of low-dose radiotherapy and immunotherapy resistance in tumors. Background on the study: Across 26 weeks, 13 Gy in total went to Cohort 2, delivered as 1 Gy per fraction every two weeks. Each patient was administered nivolumab intravenously at 240 mg, which was a flat dose, every two weeks, along with intravenous ipilimumab at 1 mg/kg every six weeks. Aspirin was taken orally at 300 mg daily by patients, and this continued for four cycles from cycle 1 day 1.

Germline CDR1 MNHEY, CDR2 SMNVEV (reference sequence). The CDR3 spans 17 residues. The germline V and J ends were trimmed by 6 bases and 3 bases, with 24 bases remaining between them. First-strand cDNA used TRAV- and TRBV-specific primers, covering alpha and beta chains. A roughly 19-cycle PCR with a constant-region primer and V-primer adapter amplified TCRs. TCRdb processed the reads anew with MiXCR; each CDR3 protein has one entry. This table holds 54,000 or so distinct CDR3 sequences, 25% found once. The rearrangement uses TRBV27 and TRBJ2-7; D possibly matches TRBD1 or TRBD2 (8 bases each). This material consisted of PBMCs, taken before treatment. The sequence was obtained from a male donor with prostate cancer. The CDR3 sequence is CASSPFTSGDRGYEQYF. The CDR3 DNA is TGTGCCAGCAGCCCATTTACTAGCGGCGACAGGGGCTACGAGCAGTACTTC.